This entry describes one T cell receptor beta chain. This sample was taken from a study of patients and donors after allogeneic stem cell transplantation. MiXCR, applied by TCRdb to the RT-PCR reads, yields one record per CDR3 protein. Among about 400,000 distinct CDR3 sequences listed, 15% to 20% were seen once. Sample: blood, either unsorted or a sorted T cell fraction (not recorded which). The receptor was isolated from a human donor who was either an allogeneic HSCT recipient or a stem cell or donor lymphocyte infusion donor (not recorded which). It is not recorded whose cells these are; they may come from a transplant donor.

The chain's CDR3 is CASSEGSYNEQFF. As DNA, the CDR3 is TGTGCCAGCAGCGAGGGTTCCTACAATGAGCAGTTCTTC. The V call is TRBV6-4, the J call TRBJ2-1; the D gene is possibly TRBD2 (5 bases). The CDR3 runs 13 residues. Per germline, CDR1 MRHNA and CDR2 SNTAGT. Trimming removed 6 bases from V and 1 base from J, with 7 bases in between.